These T cell receptor beta chains were read from a single sample in a study of Graves' ophthalmopathy and Graves' hyperthyroidism. In TCRdb, the multiplex PCR reads were re-called with MiXCR into one record per CDR3 protein. Altogether approximately 1.2 million distinct CDR3 sequences are present, about 40% being singletons, with the ten largest covering 11%. The material sequenced was peripheral blood or thyroid tissue (not recorded which). The source of these receptors is an adult man with Graves' hyperthyroidism. Both conserved end residues are part of each CDR3. A D gene is named only where the DNA matches it firmly. Clone size is shown for a subset of rows, as once, few, many or a class of expanded clone.

size	V	D	J	CDR3	DNA
few	TRBV6-1	TRBD2	TRBJ2-5	CAILRPPGLAAQETQYF	TGTGCCATTCTACGTCCCCCGGGACTAGCGGCCCAAGAGACCCAGTACTTC
-	TRBV4-1	-	TRBJ1-2	CASSPGDSFTGYGYTF	TGCGCCAGCAGCCCAGGCGACAGTTTTACCGGCTATGGCTACACCTTC
few	TRBV7-8	-	TRBJ2-5	CASSAKQTQYF	TGTGCCAGCAGCGCTAAACAGACCCAGTACTTC
many	TRBV12-3/TRBV12-4	-	TRBJ1-2	CASSSGGQDRGYTF	TGTGCCAGCAGCTCGGGGGGCCAAGACAGAGGCTACACCTTC
-	TRBV7-2	TRBD1	TRBJ1-6	CASRSGTGWKVSPLHF	TGTGCCAGCAGGTCTGGGACAGGTTGGAAAGTGTCACCCCTCCACTTT
once	TRBV29-1	-	TRBJ2-6	CSVEEANVLTF	TGCAGCGTTGAAGAGGCCAACGTCCTGACTTTC
-	TRBV20-1	-	TRBJ2-2	CSAQEGLDPGELFF	TGCAGTGCGCAGGAGGGCCTAGACCCCGGGGAGCTGTTTTTT
few	TRBV6-6	-	TRBJ1-4	CAAAGSNLKLFF	TGTGCCGCGGCAGGGAGCAACCTCAAACTGTTTTTT
few	TRBV7-2	-	TRBJ2-7	CASSPRARTYEQYF	TGTGCCAGCAGCCCTCGGGCCAGGACCTACGAGCAGTACTTC
-	TRBV2	-	TRBJ1-5	CASRERTGQPQHF	TGTGCCAGCAGAGAGAGAACAGGGCAGCCCCAGCATTTT
many	TRBV6-5	-	TRBJ2-2	CASSYWQQNTGELFF	TGTGCCAGCAGTTACTGGCAGCAGAACACCGGGGAGCTGTTTTTT